This T cell receptor beta chain was profiled in a study of shared clonotypes between healthy human individuals. Repertoires were generated with immunoSEQ multiplex PCR, while TCRdb's copy carries only in-frame clones and drops some. The data contain about 1 million clones, more than 75% of them singletons. Sequenced input: memory CD4+ T cells from PBMCs. Noted subset: CD45RA-negative fraction. This clonotype was sampled from a man younger than 30 in good health. Some clones in this sample may be carry-over from other donors' samples.

CDR3 bases: TGTGCCAGCAGCTTGGGGGTTGCTTCCGGGGAGACCCAGTACTTC. The encoded protein is CASSLGVASGETQYF. The J gene is TRBJ2-5, the V gene TRBV5-5; no clear D. CDR1 is SGHKS, CDR2 YYEKEE, per germline (reference sequence). The CDR3 contains 15 residues. Trimming removed 0 bases from V and 5 bases from J, with 14 bases in between.